This TCR beta chain was retrieved from a study of cytomegalovirus exposure and HLA in healthy donors. Study as a whole: An early release of data contained approximately 80 million unique TCRs, which came from HLA-typed donors. Of several hundred genotyped donors, roughly 76% grouped in the Caucasian-associated ancestry cluster.

About this clone itself: Its specificity is not known.

The PCR made use of 60 Vbeta and 13 Jbeta primers. The protocol was immunoSEQ multiplex PCR, while the TCRdb copy is restricted to in-frame clones and leaves out a portion. The table lists 150,000 to 200,000 clones, roughly four fifths of them singletons. The CDR3 totals 14 residues. Germline CDR1 and CDR2: SGHTA and FQGNSA. V trimming: 5 bases; J trimming: 6 bases; junction bases outside the gene matches: 9. General observations from the study: A later analysis found TCR association rates differed by HLA locus, highest for DRB1 and lowest for HLA-C.

The sequenced material came from PBMCs. This chain links TRBV7-2 with TRBJ1-1; 7 positions match TRBD1. The sequence derives from a woman aged 18-29 years in good health and CMV-seronegative. In DNA, the CDR3 is TGTGCCAGCAGCCCCCGCAGGGACAGTGCTGAAGCTTTCTTT. Its translation: CASSPRRDSAEAFF.